This T cell receptor beta chain was recovered during a study of CD8 T cells in Susac syndrome. Study results and limitations: Regarding the TCR sequencing and HLA analysis, the study admitted that a relatively small number of individuals were involved.

Negative isolation was used for CD8+ and CD4+ T cells, and FACS enrichment was applied to TEMRA cells. Trimming took 4 bases from V and 4 from J, leaving 17 bases between them. The CDR3 covers 15 residues. Germline CDR1 is SGHDT and CDR2 is YYEEEE. Reverse transcription of 0.5 to 1 ug RNA was performed with random hexamers. Coverage of TCR beta CDR3 amplification by immunoSEQ multiplex PCR extended to 54 Vbeta and 13 Jbeta. TCRdb redid the calling of the immunoSEQ multiplex PCR reads with MiXCR, one entry per CDR3 protein. This sample has over 95,000 distinct CDR3 sequences, with just under 95% found just once. Notes on this clonotype: Its antigen is unknown.

The V and J genes are TRBV5-6 and TRBJ1-2; D is undetermined. Material for sequencing was CD8+ T cells from PBMCs. The sequence derives from a human donor in good health. The DNA for the CDR3 is TGTGCCAGCAGCCGTTGGGCAGGCCTCTTCTATGGCTACACCTTC. Translating gives CASSRWAGLFYGYTF.